This paragraph reports one TCR beta chain. Profiles of TCR beta VDJ and CDR3 were generated from a genomic DNA template. In TCRdb, the reads were re-called with MiXCR into one record per CDR3 protein. The sample shows around 150,000 distinct CDR3 sequences, 60% to 80% of them seen only once. All patients picked for sequencing had shown, by flow cytometry, an expansion of CD8+CD57+ cells. These data are taken from a study of CD8+CD57+ T cells in acquired aplastic anemia. This sequence originates from a human donor with aplastic anemia. The sequencing input was sorted CD4+, CD8+, or CD8+CD57+ T cells (not recorded which) from PBMCs.

This CDR3 is CASSSGIGTDTQYF. As DNA, the CDR3 is TGTGCCAGCAGTTCGGGGATTGGCACAGATACGCAGTATTTT. The V gene is TRBV7-3, the J gene TRBJ2-3; D may be TRBD2 (5 bases). This CDR3 is 14 amino acids long. Germline assignment: CDR1 SGHTA and CDR2 FQGTGA. V gave up 6 bases and J gave up 1 base, with 11 bases separating them. The entire variable domain, with the rest obtained from reference TRBV7-3 and TRBJ2-3, is as follows: GAGVSQTPSNKVTEKGKYVELRCDPISGHTALYWYRQSLGQGPEFLIYFQGTGAADDSGLPNDRFFAVRPEGSVSTLKIQRTERGDSAVYLCASSSGIGTDTQYFGPGTRLTVL.